Following are 20 T cell receptor beta chains from one sample sequenced in a study of prognosis after radiotherapy for stage I lung cancer. The TCR beta CDR3 region was amplified from genomic DNA, with two rounds of multiplex PCR being used for the amplification. Every TRBV and TRBJ gene had its own specific primer in first-round PCR. TCRdb reanalysed the multiplex PCR reads using MiXCR and keeps one entry per CDR3 protein. Here the sample spans around 19,000 distinct CDR3 sequences, around half being singletons. The specimen was PBMCs, collected before or after stereotactic body radiation therapy (not recorded which). The receptor set was obtained from a donor aged 50 or older with non-small cell lung cancer.

This sequence joins TRBV20-1 and TRBJ2-1; 9 nucleotides match TRBD2. CDR3 length: 17 amino acids. V trimming: 4 bases; J trimming: 4 bases; junction bases outside the gene matches: 14. The germline V gene encodes CDR1 DFQATT and CDR2 SNEGSKA (reference sequence). The CDR3 DNA reads TGCAGTGCTATTCTTCTACTGCTAGCGGGATGGTACAATGAGCAGTTCTTC. Translating gives CSAILLLLAGWYNEQFF.

This clonotype was recorded at least ten times. The J gene is TRBJ1-1, the V gene TRBV19; D not certain. V lost 1 base, J lost 1 base, and 7 bases lay in between. The CDR3 runs to 14 residues. Germline CDR1 is LNHDA and CDR2 is SQIVND (reference sequence). The CDR3 sequence: CASSIGQQNTEAFF. CDR3 in DNA: TGTGCCAGTAGTATAGGTCAGCAGAACACTGAAGCTTTCTTT.

The gene calls are TRBV20-1 and TRBJ2-6; D is possibly TRBD1 (6 bases). The germline gives CDR1 DFQATT, CDR2 SNEGSKA (reference sequence). The V end lost 5 bases, the J end lost 2 bases, and 22 bases lay between the germline ends. CDR3 length: 18 amino acids. The CDR3 reads CSAASPGQWLTGANVLTF. The CDR3 DNA follows: TGCAGTGCTGCAAGCCCCGGACAGTGGCTCACTGGGGCCAACGTCCTGACTTTC.

The table lists this clonotype with many counts. This rearrangement joins TRBV19 to TRBJ1-1; no clear D. This CDR3 is 13 amino acids long. The V end lost 5 bases, the J end lost 1 base, and 8 bases lay between the germline ends. Germline V lookup: CDR1 LNHDA, CDR2 SQIVND (reference sequence). The CDR3 DNA reads as TGTGCCAGTAGTGGCTTTACGAACACTGAAGCTTTCTTT. Translated: CASSGFTNTEAFF.

This clonotype was counted once. A far larger clone is just one base off, so this is likely a read error. The V call is TRBV6-2 or TRBV6-3, the J call TRBJ1-4; D call uncertain. Between the trimmed V and J ends, which lost 7 bases and 0 bases, there was a span of 9 bases. The CDR3 has 14 residues. Germline-derived CDR1 and CDR2 are MNHEY and SVGEGT. This CDR3 is CASMRRATNEKLFF. The CDR3 DNA is TGTGCCAGCATGCGAAGGGCAACTAATGAAAAACTGTTTTTT.

In its sample, this clonotype was seen many times. This chain connects TRBV2 to TRBJ2-1, with a tentative D call TRBD2 (6 bases). Germline lookup yields CDR1 SNHLY and CDR2 FYNNEI. This CDR3 spans 15 amino acids. Trimming removed 1 base from V and 3 bases from J, with 10 bases in between. As DNA, the CDR3 is TGTGCCAGCAGTGAAGTGGGAGGCTTCTACAATGAGCAGTTCTTC. Amino acid sequence: CASSEVGGFYNEQFF.

J is TRBJ1-2 and V is TRBV5-1; D not certain. The CDR3 totals 15 residues. V was clipped by 4 bases and J by 0 bases, with 13 bases between them. CDR1 and CDR2 from the germline V gene are SGHRS and YFSETQ. The CDR3 nucleotides read TGCGCCAGCAGCCCCTGGACTGTAGCTAACTATGGCTACACCTTC. Its protein is CASSPWTVANYGYTF.

This clonotype was observed a few times. A read error may explain this, as a much larger clone is one base away. The CDR3 nucleotides are TGTGCCAGCTCCCCCCAGGGGGTAGGCCAAGAGACCCATTACTTC. Translated: CASSPQGVGQETHYF. The V gene is TRBV7-6, the J gene TRBJ2-5, with 7 bases that match TRBD1. Per the germline V gene, CDR1 is SGHVS and CDR2 is FNYEAQ. The CDR3 runs 15 residues.

DNA of the CDR3: TGTGCCAGCAGCCTAGAGGTGGTAGGTATGTTTGAGCAGTTCTTC. Translation: CASSLEVVGMFEQFF. The rearrangement uses TRBV27 and TRBJ2-1; the D is unclear. CDR3 length: 15 residues. Looked up from germline, CDR1 is MNHEY and CDR2 is SMNVEV (reference sequence). V lost 6 bases to trimming and J lost 9 bases, with 21 bases between them.

This clonotype showed up many times. V gene TRBV5-1 combines with J gene TRBJ2-3, with 11 positions matching TRBD2. This CDR3 has 15 amino acids. Per the germline V gene, CDR1 is SGHRS and CDR2 is YFSETQ. The V gene end was trimmed by 5 bases and the J gene end by 4 bases; junction bases not matched to a gene: 6. DNA for the CDR3: TGCGCCAGCAGACTAGCGGGAGATAAATCAGATACGCAGTATTTT. Translation: CASRLAGDKSDTQYF.

This clonotype was seen ten or more times. V is TRBV19 and J is TRBJ1-6, with 10 bases fitting TRBD1. Germline CDR1 and CDR2: LNHDA and SQIVND (reference sequence). The J segment lost 6 bases and the V segment lost 2 bases, leaving 7 bases of the junction unmatched. The CDR3 length is 17 residues. This CDR3 is CASSIWGQGSINSPLHF. For the CDR3, the DNA is TGTGCCAGTAGTATATGGGGACAGGGGAGTATTAATTCACCCCTCCACTTT. The variable domain in full, completed from reference TRBV19 and TRBJ1-6, reads DGGITQSPKYLFRKEGQNVTLSCEQNLNHDAMYWYRQDPGQGLRLIYYSQIVNDFQKGDIAEGYSVSREKKESFPLTVTSAQKNPTAFYLCASSIWGQGSINSPLHFGNGTRLTVT.

V and J are TRBV6-1 and TRBJ1-4, with 8 nucleotides matching TRBD1. This CDR3 is built from 14 residues. CDR1 and CDR2 (germline): MNHNS, SASEGT. Trimming removed 6 bases from V and 5 bases from J; junction bases left unmatched: 5. CDR3 bases: TGTGCCAGCAGCCCAGGACAGGGAAATGAAAAACTGTTTTTT. It specifies CASSPGQGNEKLFF.

This clonotype was detected only once. The V call is TRBV2, the J call TRBJ2-7, with D tentatively TRBD1 (7 bases). The V end lost 0 bases, the J end lost 12 bases, and 15 bases lay between the germline ends. The CDR3 has 13 residues. Germline V gene data show CDR1 as SNHLY and CDR2 as FYNNEI. The CDR3 DNA is TGTGCCAGCAGTGAAGCGCTTCGACAGGGAGGGTACTTC. Its protein product is CASSEALRQGGYF.

Regarding this clonotype: A junction boundary mismatches the germline segment, possibly from a read error. CDR3 nucleotide sequence: TGTGCAAGCAGCCGCTACCCTGAGTCCTACGAGCAGTACTTC. Translating gives CASSRYPESYEQYF. The chain has TRBV9 and TRBJ2-7; D gene ambiguous. CDR1 SGDLS and CDR2 YYNGEE come from the germline V gene. The CDR3 consists of 14 residues.

This sequence joins TRBV3-1 and TRBJ2-1, with D unclear. The V gene lost 3 bases and the J gene lost 6 bases, with 15 bases spanning the gap. Germline assignment: CDR1 LGHDT and CDR2 YNNKEL (reference sequence). The CDR3 sequence is 15 residues long. The CDR3 region is CASSHHVARSNEQFF. The CDR3 region has the DNA TGTGCCAGCAGCCACCACGTGGCCCGGAGCAATGAGCAGTTCTTC.

This clonotype was seen many times. The chain has TRBV27 and TRBJ1-5; D might be TRBD1 (5 bases). This CDR3 comprises 12 residues. Germline CDR1 is MNHEY and CDR2 is SMNVEV (reference sequence). The V and J ends lost 6 bases and 6 bases respectively, with 9 bases between them. CDR3 amino acids: CASRGGGQPQHF. The CDR3, as DNA: TGTGCCAGCAGGGGGGGTGGTCAGCCCCAGCATTTT.

The chain has TRBV5-1 and TRBJ2-2; D gene ambiguous. The CDR3 has 15 residues. The V gene's germline CDR1 is SGHRS and CDR2 YFSETQ. V dropped 4 bases and J dropped 0 bases, with 10 bases sitting between them. The CDR3 nucleotides are TGCGCCAGCAGCCCACTGTCGTCGAACACCGGGGAGCTGTTTTTT. This codes for CASSPLSSNTGELFF.

A note on this clonotype: This may be a read error, as it is one base from a much larger clone. V is TRBV19 and J is TRBJ2-2; D remains ambiguous. V was cut by 9 bases and J by 6 bases, with 11 bases left in between. Germline-derived CDR1 and CDR2 are LNHDA and SQIVND (reference sequence). The CDR3 totals 12 residues. Here the CDR3 DNA reads TGTGCCAGCCGAATTAACGCCGGGGAGCTGTTTTTT. Protein: CASRINAGELFF.

The chain has TRBV6-2 or TRBV6-3 and TRBJ2-3; tentatively, D is TRBD1 (6 bases). The germline V gene has CDR1 MNHEY and CDR2 SVGEGT. V gave up 6 bases and J gave up 8 bases, with 18 bases separating them. The CDR3 loop spans 14 amino acids. CDR3 in amino acids: CASSDRPWVGTQYF. The CDR3 DNA reads TGTGCCAGCAGCGACAGGCCCTGGGTGGGTACGCAGTATTTT.

There are many counts of this clonotype. The chain recombines TRBV5-6 with TRBJ1-4; 8 bases fit TRBD1. V was clipped by 1 base and J by 8 bases; unmatched bases: 7. The germline gives CDR1 SGHDT, CDR2 YYEEEE. CDR3 length: 15 amino acids. This CDR3 is CASSLSAGGEEKLFF. The CDR3 coding sequence is TGTGCCAGCAGCTTGTCGGCAGGGGGCGAGGAAAAACTGTTTTTT.